This T cell receptor (beta chain) was captured by sequencing in a study of human T cells and chemical hapten exposure. Study background: TCR yields differed between samples (mainly from small differences in pooled library volume). Whole-study results and caveats: After DPC sensitization, TCRs above 1 in 1000 frequency showed no change.

As to this clonotype: Antigen: not known. A read error may explain this, as a much larger clone is one base away.

Total RNA was isolated from unfractionated whole blood. The library put unique molecular identifiers onto individual cDNA molecules. In the source study's methods: A typical sample had roughly 96,000 TCRs, with about 23,224 to 690,600 overall. TCRdb itself ran the 5' RACE reads through MiXCR, one entry per CDR3 protein. It is TCRdb's table, rather than the study itself, that gives the V and J calls and clone size. The sample carries fewer than 150,000 distinct CDR3 sequences, 15% to 20% recorded once. The sequence was collected from a human donor in good health.

CDR3 in DNA: TGTGCCAGCAGTCACCACTCGGGGGCGAATCAGCCCCAGCATTTT. Amino acid sequence: CASSHHSGANQPQHF. The chain is built from TRBV6-4 and TRBJ1-5; tentatively, D is TRBD1 (6 bases). Germline V gene data show CDR1 as MRHNA and CDR2 as SNTAGT. CDR3 length: 15 residues. Trimming shortened V by 5 bases and J by 4 bases, and 15 bases separated the two germline ends.